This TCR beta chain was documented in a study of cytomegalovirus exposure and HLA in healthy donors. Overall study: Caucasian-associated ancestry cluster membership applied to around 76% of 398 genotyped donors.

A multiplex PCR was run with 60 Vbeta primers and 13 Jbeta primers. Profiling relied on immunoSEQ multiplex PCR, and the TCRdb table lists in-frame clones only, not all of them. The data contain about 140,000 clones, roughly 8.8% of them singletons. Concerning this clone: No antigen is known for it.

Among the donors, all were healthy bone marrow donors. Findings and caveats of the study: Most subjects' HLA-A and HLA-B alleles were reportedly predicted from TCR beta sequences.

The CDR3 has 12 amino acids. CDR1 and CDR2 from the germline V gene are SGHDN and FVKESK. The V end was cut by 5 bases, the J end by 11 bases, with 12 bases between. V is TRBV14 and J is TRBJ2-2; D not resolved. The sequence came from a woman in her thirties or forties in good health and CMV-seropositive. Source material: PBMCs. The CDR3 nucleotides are TGTGCCAGCAGCGTACTACCGTCCGAGCTGTTTTTT. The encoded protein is CASSVLPSELFF.